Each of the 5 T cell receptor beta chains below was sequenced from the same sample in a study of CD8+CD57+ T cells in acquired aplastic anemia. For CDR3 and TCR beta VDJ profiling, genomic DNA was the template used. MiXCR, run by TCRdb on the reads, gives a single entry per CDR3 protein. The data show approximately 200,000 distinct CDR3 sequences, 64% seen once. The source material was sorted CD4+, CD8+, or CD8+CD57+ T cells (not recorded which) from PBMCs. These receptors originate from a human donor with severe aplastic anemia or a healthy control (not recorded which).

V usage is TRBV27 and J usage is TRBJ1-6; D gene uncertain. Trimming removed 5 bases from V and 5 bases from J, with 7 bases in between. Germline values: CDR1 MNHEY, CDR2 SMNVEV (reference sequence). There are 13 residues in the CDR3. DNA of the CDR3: TGTGCCAGCAGTGGGCAGCATAATTCACCCCTCCACTTT. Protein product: CASSGQHNSPLHF.

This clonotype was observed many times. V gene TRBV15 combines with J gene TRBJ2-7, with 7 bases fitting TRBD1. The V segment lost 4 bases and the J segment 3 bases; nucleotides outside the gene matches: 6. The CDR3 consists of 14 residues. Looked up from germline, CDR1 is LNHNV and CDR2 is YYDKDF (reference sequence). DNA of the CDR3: TGTGCCACCAGCACCTTACAGGGGATCTACGAGCAGTACTTC. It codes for CATSTLQGIYEQYF.

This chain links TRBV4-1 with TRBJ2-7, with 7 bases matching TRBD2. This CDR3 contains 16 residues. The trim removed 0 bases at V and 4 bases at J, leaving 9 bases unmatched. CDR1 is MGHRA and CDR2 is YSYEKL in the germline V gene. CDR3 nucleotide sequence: TGCGCCAGCAGCCAAGACCTGGAGCGGGGTAAATACGAGCAGTACTTC. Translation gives CASSQDLERGKYEQYF.

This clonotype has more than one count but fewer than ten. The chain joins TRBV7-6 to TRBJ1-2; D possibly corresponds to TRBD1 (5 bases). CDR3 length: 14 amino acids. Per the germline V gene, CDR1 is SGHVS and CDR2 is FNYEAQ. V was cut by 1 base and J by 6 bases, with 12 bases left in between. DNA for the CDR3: TGTGCCAGCAGCTTAGGGGGAGGGGTGCATGGCTACACCTTC. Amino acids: CASSLGGGVHGYTF.

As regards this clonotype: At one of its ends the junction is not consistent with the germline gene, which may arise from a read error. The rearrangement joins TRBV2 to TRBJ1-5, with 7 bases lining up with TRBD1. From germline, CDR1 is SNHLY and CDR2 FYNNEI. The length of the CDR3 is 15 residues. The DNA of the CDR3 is TGTGCCATCAGTGCCATTGAACAGGGGTCTCAGCCCCAGCATTTT. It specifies CAISAIEQGSQPQHF.